The 15 T cell receptor beta chains listed next were all sequenced from one sample in a study of spatial heterogeneity in lung cancer. TCRdb re-analysed the 5' RACE reads in MiXCR, keeping a single row per CDR3 protein. The sample has 40,000 to 55,000 distinct CDR3 sequences; 6.5% to 8% are singletons. Time point given: sample taken at primary tumor resection. Whole RNA, which was extracted from tumor, nontumor lung tissue or frozen PBMC, was sequenced without any cell sorting. The specimen was PBMCs, collected at surgery. The receptors shown here come from a female donor with early-stage non-small cell lung cancer.

V usage is TRBV20-1 and J usage is TRBJ1-1; 10 bases agree with TRBD1. The CDR3 sequence is 14 residues long. Germline CDR1 reads DFQATT; CDR2 reads SNEGSKA (reference sequence). J was trimmed by 4 bases and V by 0 bases; bases with no gene match: 2. Here the CDR3 reads CSARDRTGGTEAFF. CDR3 sequence (DNA): TGCAGTGCTAGAGATAGGACAGGGGGCACTGAAGCTTTCTTT.

This chain uses TRBV6-2 or TRBV6-3 with TRBJ2-7, with unresolved D. The germline CDR1 and CDR2 sequences are MNHEY and SVGEGT. The CDR3 spans 14 residues. Trimming left V 2 bases short and J 2 bases short, with 10 bases between. Written as DNA, the CDR3 is TGTGCCAGCAGTTACGACCCACAGACCTACGAGCAGTACTTC. Translating it yields CASSYDPQTYEQYF.

In its sample, this clonotype was seen a few times. The CDR3 spells CASSSPQTEYNSPLHF. The CDR3 nucleotides are TGTGCCAGCAGTTCCCCCCAGACAGAATATAATTCACCCCTCCACTTT. The J gene is TRBJ1-6, the V gene TRBV27; TRBD1 is a possible D gene (5 bases). This CDR3 has 16 amino acids. V was clipped by 4 bases and J by 4 bases, with 14 bases between them. CDR1 is MNHEY and CDR2 is SMNVEV in the germline V gene (reference sequence).

In this sample, this clonotype turned up a few times. The chain couples TRBV4-2 to TRBJ2-2, with 8 bases aligning to TRBD2. The V segment lost 1 base and the J segment 1 base; nucleotides outside the gene matches: 8. CDR3 length equals 18 residues. From germline, CDR1 is LGHNA and CDR2 YNFKEQ. CDR3 amino acids: CASSQVTSGFRNTGELFF. The CDR3 coding sequence is TGTGCCAGCAGCCAAGTAACTAGCGGATTTAGGAACACCGGGGAGCTGTTTTTT.

This clonotype was picked up many times. The V and J genes are TRBV6-5 and TRBJ1-5; no definite D call. Germline CDR1 reads MNHEY; CDR2 reads SVGAGI. V lost 5 bases and J lost 3, with 14 bases in between. The CDR3 has 15 amino acids. This chain's CDR3 is CASSPQRDFNQPQHF. The CDR3, as DNA: TGTGCCAGCAGTCCCCAAAGGGATTTCAATCAGCCCCAGCATTTT.

The genes are TRBV20-1 and TRBJ1-1; D may be TRBD1 (5 bases). Germline values: CDR1 DFQATT, CDR2 SNEGSKA (reference sequence). The CDR3 sequence is 15 residues long. The ends were cut back, 2 bases at V and 0 bases at J, with 13 bases in the middle. In DNA, the CDR3 is TGCAGTGCTAGAAGGCCAGGGAATATGAACACTGAAGCTTTCTTT. As protein: CSARRPGNMNTEAFF.

This clonotype was seen at least ten times. The rearrangement joins TRBV2 to TRBJ2-1; D possibly corresponds to TRBD2 (6 bases). Germline CDR1 is SNHLY and CDR2 is FYNNEI. The CDR3 loop spans 14 amino acids. V gave up 6 bases and J gave up 7 bases, with 16 bases separating them. This CDR3 is CASRSSGPRNEQFF. DNA of the CDR3: TGTGCCAGCAGATCCAGCGGGCCCCGGAATGAGCAGTTCTTC.

This chain connects TRBV27 to TRBJ1-1; 7 positions agree with TRBD1. The germline CDR1 and CDR2 sequences are MNHEY and SMNVEV (reference sequence). Trimming took 6 bases from V and 1 from J; bases not matched to a gene: 8. This CDR3 is 15 amino acids long. Here the CDR3 DNA reads TGTGCCAGCAGGCCAGAGACAGGGAAGAACACTGAAGCTTTCTTT. Its translation: CASRPETGKNTEAFF.

The table lists this clonotype with many counts. The chain couples TRBV20-1 to TRBJ1-6; D unclear. Germline CDR1 is DFQATT and CDR2 is SNEGSKA (reference sequence). The CDR3 runs 13 residues. CDR3 in DNA: TGCAGCGTACGGGCAGACTATAATTCACCCCTCCACTTT. It is translated as CSVRADYNSPLHF.

This clonotype was seen only a few times. The chain combines TRBV20-1 with TRBJ2-1, with 8 bases that match TRBD2. Trimming at V came to 4 bases and at J to 4 bases, leaving 12 bases not matched to a gene. The CDR3 runs 16 residues. Germline CDR1 and CDR2: DFQATT and SNEGSKA (reference sequence). The CDR3 sequence is CSANPLAEPRYNEQFF. As DNA, the CDR3 is TGCAGTGCTAACCCACTAGCGGAACCCCGGTACAATGAGCAGTTCTTC.

V is TRBV12-3 or TRBV12-4 and J is TRBJ2-3, with 7 positions matching TRBD2. The ends lost 5 bases at V and 2 bases at J; junction bases unmatched: 13. The CDR3 has 17 amino acids. The CDR3, as DNA: TGTGCCAGCAGTCAACGCCCCGGCCTAGCGGACACAGATACGCAGTATTTT. Amino acids: CASSQRPGLADTDTQYF.

This clonotype was observed a handful of times. The chain has TRBV29-1 and TRBJ2-2; a possible D gene is TRBD2 (5 bases). Looked up from germline, CDR1 is SQVTM and CDR2 is ANQGSEA. This CDR3 is built from 15 residues. The ends were cut back, 4 bases at V and 0 bases at J, with 12 bases in the middle. CDR3 coding DNA: TGCAGCGTTGCGGGATTCCAAACGAACACCGGGGAGCTGTTTTTT. Its translation: CSVAGFQTNTGELFF.

This clonotype was recorded many times. This chain joins TRBV20-1 and TRBJ2-7, with D uncertain. Germline V lookup: CDR1 DFQATT, CDR2 SNEGSKA (reference sequence). V was cut by 3 bases and J by 0 bases, with 21 bases left in between. The CDR3 is 17 amino acids. The CDR3 spells CSARIRAGEKGSYEQYF. The CDR3 coding sequence is TGCAGTGCTAGGATCCGGGCCGGAGAGAAGGGCTCCTACGAGCAGTACTTC.

The V and J genes are TRBV5-1 and TRBJ2-7, with D perhaps TRBD2 (7 bases). The V gene's germline CDR1 is SGHRS and CDR2 YFSETQ. The CDR3 consists of 14 residues. With 3 bases removed from V and 3 bases from J, the gap between germline ends came to 13 bases. DNA of the CDR3: TGCGCCAGCAGCTCGTGGGGGGGCTTCTACGAGCAGTACTTC. It is translated as CASSSWGGFYEQYF.

This chain links TRBV18 with TRBJ1-6; no reliable D call. Deletions cut 11 bases from V and 10 bases from J, with 15 bases between. Germline-derived CDR1 and CDR2 are KGHSH and LQKENI. This CDR3 is 12 amino acids long. In DNA form, the CDR3 reads TGTGCCGGCGCCGCTTTAGGCTCACCCCTCCACTTT. It translates to CAGAALGSPLHF.